The sequence of this T cell receptor beta chain was determined in a study of blood T cells in healthy people across ages. Regarding the study as a whole: Calculation of diversity from one million T cells yielded estimates considered to be underestimates. In older individuals, TCR beta diversity per million T cells was lower, falling roughly linearly with age.

A second about 6 to 12 cycle PCR used barcoded and J-beta primers. Carrying 12 random nucleotides, a template-switch adaptor labeled each individual cDNA molecule. TCRdb fed the 5' RACE reads into MiXCR, producing one record per CDR3 protein. The sample consists of just over 800,000 distinct CDR3 sequences, 60% to 80% of them appearing once. Note on this clonotype: The target antigen is unknown.

There are 15 residues in the CDR3. CDR1 is MNHEY, CDR2 SVGEGT, per germline. This chain joins TRBV6-2 or TRBV6-3 and TRBJ2-4, with TRBD1 matching 9 bases. The assigned J gene may be wrong: the sequence end matches TRBJ2-7 better. The sequenced sample consisted of blood. The sequence was obtained from a man younger than 40 in good health. CDR3 nucleotide sequence: TGTGCCAGCAGTTACGGGACAGGGAAAAGGCGCGAGCAGTACTTC. Translating it yields CASSYGTGKRREQYF.